This T cell receptor beta chain derives from a study of T cell clonotyping in hematopoietic cell transplantation. In regard to this clone: Its antigen is currently unknown.

The ends were cut back, 3 bases at V and 6 bases at J, with 18 bases in the middle. There are 15 residues in the CDR3. Germline V gene lookup returns CDR1 SGDLS and CDR2 YYNGEE. The study, taken as a whole, reports: Pathologically expanded recipient clonotypes increased progressively from day 30 to day 180 as diversity fell. Without cell sorting, CD4 versus CD8 contributions remain unresolved. Graft donor and pretransplant recipient Inverse Simpson Index values predicted broader posttransplant TCR diversity.

Repertoires were generated with immunoSEQ multiplex PCR, while TCRdb's copy carries only in-frame clones and drops some. The table records about 41,000 clones, approximately 95% of them present only once. Sequencing was done on a sample of peripheral blood mononuclear cells. This clonotype was sampled from a man aged 25 to 40 in good health. Some clones in this sample may be carry-over from other donors' samples. The V and J genes are TRBV9 and TRBJ1-1, with D possibly TRBD1 on 5 matching bases. The CDR3 loop reads CASSAKGRRGAEAFF. CDR3 nucleotides: TGTGCCAGCAGCGCGAAGGGGAGGCGAGGGGCTGAAGCTTTCTTT.